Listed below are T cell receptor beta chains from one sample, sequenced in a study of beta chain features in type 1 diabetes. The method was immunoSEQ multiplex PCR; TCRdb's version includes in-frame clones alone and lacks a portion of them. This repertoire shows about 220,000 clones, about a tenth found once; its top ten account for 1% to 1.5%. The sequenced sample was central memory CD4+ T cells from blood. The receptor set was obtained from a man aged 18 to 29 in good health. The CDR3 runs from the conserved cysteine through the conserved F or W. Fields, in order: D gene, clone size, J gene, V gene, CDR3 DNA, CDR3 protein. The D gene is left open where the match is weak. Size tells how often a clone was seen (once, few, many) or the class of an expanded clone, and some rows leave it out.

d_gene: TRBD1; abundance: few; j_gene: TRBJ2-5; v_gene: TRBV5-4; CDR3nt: TGTGCCAGCAGTTTCACAGGGGGCCGAGAGACCCAGTACTTC; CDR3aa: CASSFTGGRETQYF
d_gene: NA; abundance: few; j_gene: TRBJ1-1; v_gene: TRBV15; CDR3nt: TGTGCCACCAGCAGAGGTTCACTTGGAATGAACACTGAAGCTTTCTTT; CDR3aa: CATSRGSLGMNTEAFF
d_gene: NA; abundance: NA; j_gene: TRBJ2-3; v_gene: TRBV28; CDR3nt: TGTGCCAGCAGTTCCTACCGTGTGGGAGATACGCAGTATTTT; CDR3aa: CASSSYRVGDTQYF
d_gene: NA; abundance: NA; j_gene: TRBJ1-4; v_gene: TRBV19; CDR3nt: TGTGCCAGTAGGCGACAGTCGGATGCGGAAAAACTGTTTTTT; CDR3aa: CASRRQSDAEKLFF
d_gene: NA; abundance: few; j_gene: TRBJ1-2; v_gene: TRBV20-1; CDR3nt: TGCAGTGCTACCCCCCCTACCTTC; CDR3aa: CSATPPTF
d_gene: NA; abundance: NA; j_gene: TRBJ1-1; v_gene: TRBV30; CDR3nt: TGTGCCTGGAGACTCGGGACTTCTACTGAAGCTTTCTTT; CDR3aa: CAWRLGTSTEAFF
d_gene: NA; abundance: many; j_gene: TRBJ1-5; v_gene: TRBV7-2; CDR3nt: TGTGCCAGCAGCTTAGCCGGGGGCCAGCCCCAGCATTTT; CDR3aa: CASSLAGGQPQHF
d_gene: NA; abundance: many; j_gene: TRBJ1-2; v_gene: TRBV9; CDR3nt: TGTGCCAGCAGCGTAAGGGGGTCAGCTAACTATGGCTACACCTTC; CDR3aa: CASSVRGSANYGYTF
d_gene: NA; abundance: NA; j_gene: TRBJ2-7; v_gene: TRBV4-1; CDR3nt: TGCGCCAGCAGCCCAGTATCGAGGGCTGATTACGAGCAGTACTTC; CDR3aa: CASSPVSRADYEQYF
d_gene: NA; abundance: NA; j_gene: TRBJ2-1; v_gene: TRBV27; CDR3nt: TGTGCCAGCAGTTTATTCGAAGGACAGAACAATGAGCAGTTCTTC; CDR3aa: CASSLFEGQNNEQFF
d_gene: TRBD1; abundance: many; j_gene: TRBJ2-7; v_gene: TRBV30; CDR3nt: TGTGCCTGGAGTCCTCAACGGACAGGGAATAGGAACGAGCAGTACTTC; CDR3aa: CAWSPQRTGNRNEQYF
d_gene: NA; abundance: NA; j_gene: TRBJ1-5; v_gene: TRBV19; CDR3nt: TGTGCCAGTACTGTCTGGGACCATCAGCCCCAGCATTTT; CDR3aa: CASTVWDHQPQHF
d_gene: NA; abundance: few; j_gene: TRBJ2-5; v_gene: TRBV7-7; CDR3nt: TGTGCCAGCAGCGCGGGGGAGACCCAGTACTTC; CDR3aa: CASSAGETQYF
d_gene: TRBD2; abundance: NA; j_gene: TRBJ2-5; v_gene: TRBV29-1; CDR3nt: TGCAGCGTTGATATCCCTAGCGGGGTGGAGTGGGACCAGTACTTC; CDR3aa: CSVDIPSGVEWDQYF
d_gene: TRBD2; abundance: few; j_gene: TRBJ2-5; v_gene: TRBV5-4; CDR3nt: TGTGCCAGCAGCGGGGGACTAGCGGACCAAGAGACCCAGTACTTC; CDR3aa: CASSGGLADQETQYF
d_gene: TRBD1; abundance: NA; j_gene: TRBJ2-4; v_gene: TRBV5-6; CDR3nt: TGTGCCAGCAGCTCACTTAGTGACAGGGCCATTCAGTACTTC; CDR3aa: CASSSLSDRAIQYF
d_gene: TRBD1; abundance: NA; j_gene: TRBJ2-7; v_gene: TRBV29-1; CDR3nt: TGCAGCGTTGGCATTCAACGGGACAGCTACGAGCAGTACTTC; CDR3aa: CSVGIQRDSYEQYF
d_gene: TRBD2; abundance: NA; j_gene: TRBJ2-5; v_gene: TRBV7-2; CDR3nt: TGTGCCAGCAGCTTAGCTCGCGGGGGGACCCAGTACTTC; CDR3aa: CASSLARGGTQYF
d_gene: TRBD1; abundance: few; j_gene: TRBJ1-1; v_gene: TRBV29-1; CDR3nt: TGCAGCGTTGGAAGGCAGGGGGAATCTGAAGCTTTCTTT; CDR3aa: CSVGRQGESEAFF
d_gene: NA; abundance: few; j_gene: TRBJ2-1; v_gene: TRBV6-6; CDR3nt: TGTGCCAGCAGTCCCCTCGCGGGCCGCTCCTACAATGAGCAGTTCTTC; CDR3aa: CASSPLAGRSYNEQFF
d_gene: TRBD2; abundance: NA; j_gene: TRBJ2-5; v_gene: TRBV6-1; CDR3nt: TGTGCCAGCAGTGTAGGCGGGGGCCAAGAGACCCAGTACTTC; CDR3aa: CASSVGGGQETQYF
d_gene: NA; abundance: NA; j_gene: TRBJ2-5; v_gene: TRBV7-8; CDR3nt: TGTGCCAGCAGCTTAAGAGAGGGCGAGACCCAGTACTTC; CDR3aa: CASSLREGETQYF
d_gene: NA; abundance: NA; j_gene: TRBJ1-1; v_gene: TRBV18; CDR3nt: TGTGCCAGCTCACCACTAGGCAGTGGATCTGAAGCTTTCTTT; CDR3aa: CASSPLGSGSEAFF
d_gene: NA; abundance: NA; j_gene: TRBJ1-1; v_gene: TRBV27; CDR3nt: TGTGCCAGCAAAGGTCGGGAGGGCACTGAAGCTTTCTTT; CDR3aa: CASKGREGTEAFF
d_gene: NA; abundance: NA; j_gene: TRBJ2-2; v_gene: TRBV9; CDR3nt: TGTGCCAGCAGCGTAGTGGGGTCTGGAGGGGAGCTGTTTTTT; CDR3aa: CASSVVGSGGELFF
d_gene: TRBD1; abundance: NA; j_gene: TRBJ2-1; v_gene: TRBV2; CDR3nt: TGTGCCAGCAGTGATCGAGGGGGCCGTGGCTACAATGAGCAGTTCTTC; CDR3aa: CASSDRGGRGYNEQFF